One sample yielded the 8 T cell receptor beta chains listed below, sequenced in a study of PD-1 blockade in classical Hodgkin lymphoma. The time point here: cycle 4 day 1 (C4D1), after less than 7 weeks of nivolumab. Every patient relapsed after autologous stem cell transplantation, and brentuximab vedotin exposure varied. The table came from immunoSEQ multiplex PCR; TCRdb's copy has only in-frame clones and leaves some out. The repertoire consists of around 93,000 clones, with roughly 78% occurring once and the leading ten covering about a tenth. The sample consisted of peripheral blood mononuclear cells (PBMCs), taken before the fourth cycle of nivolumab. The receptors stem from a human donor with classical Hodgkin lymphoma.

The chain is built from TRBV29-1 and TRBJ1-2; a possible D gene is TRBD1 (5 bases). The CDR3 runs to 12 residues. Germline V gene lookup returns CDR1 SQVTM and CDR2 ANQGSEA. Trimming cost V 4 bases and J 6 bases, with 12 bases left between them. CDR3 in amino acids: CSVGVGPHGYTF. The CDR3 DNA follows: TGCAGCGTTGGGGTGGGGCCTCATGGCTACACCTTC.

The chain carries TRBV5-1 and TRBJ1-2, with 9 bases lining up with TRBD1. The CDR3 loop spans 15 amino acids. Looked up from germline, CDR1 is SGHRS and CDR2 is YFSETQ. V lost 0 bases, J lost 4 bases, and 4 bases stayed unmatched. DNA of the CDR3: TGCGCCAGCAGCTTGGAGGGACAGGGACTCTATGGCTACACCTTC. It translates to CASSLEGQGLYGYTF.

CDR3 sequence (DNA): TGTGCCAGCAGTGAATCGGAGAGGCAGACAGATACGCAGTATTTT. It translates to CASSESERQTDTQYF. The genes are TRBV25-1 and TRBJ2-3; D is unresolved. CDR1 and CDR2 from the germline V gene are MGHDK and SYGVNS. Trimming took 1 base from V and 3 from J, leaving 11 bases between them. The CDR3 runs to 15 residues.

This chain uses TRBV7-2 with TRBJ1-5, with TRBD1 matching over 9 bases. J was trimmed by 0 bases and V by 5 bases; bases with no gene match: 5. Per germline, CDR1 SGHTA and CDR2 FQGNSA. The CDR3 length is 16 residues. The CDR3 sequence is CASSRDRVDSNQPQHF. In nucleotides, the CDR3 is TGTGCCAGCAGCCGGGACAGGGTGGATAGCAATCAGCCCCAGCATTTT.

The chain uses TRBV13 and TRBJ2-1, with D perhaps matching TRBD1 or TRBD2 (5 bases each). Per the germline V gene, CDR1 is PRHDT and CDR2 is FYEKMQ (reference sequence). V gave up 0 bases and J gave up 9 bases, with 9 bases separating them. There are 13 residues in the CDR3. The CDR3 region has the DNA TGTGCCAGCAGCTTAGGCCGGGGCTTTGAGCAGTTCTTC. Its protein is CASSLGRGFEQFF.

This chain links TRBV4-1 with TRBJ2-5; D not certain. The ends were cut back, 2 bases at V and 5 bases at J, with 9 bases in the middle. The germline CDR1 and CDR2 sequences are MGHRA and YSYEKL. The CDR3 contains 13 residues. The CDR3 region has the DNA TGCGCCAGCAGCCAATTTACGCCCGAGACCCAGTACTTC. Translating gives CASSQFTPETQYF.

The CDR3 region is CASSLRHLAGFTDTQYF. In DNA form, the CDR3 reads TGTGCCAGCAGCTTACGCCATCTAGCGGGATTCACAGATACGCAGTATTTT. The rearrangement links TRBV7-2 to TRBJ2-3; 9 nucleotides line up with TRBD2. The length of the CDR3 is 17 residues. Germline V gene sequence: CDR1 SGHTA, CDR2 FQGNSA. Trimming cost V 2 bases and J 2 bases; bases outside gene matches: 8.

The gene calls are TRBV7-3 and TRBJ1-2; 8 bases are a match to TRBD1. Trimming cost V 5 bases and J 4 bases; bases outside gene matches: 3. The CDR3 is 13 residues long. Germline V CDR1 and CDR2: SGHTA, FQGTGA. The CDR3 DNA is TGTGCCAGCAGCCCGGACAGGGTCTATGGCTACACCTTC. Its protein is CASSPDRVYGYTF.